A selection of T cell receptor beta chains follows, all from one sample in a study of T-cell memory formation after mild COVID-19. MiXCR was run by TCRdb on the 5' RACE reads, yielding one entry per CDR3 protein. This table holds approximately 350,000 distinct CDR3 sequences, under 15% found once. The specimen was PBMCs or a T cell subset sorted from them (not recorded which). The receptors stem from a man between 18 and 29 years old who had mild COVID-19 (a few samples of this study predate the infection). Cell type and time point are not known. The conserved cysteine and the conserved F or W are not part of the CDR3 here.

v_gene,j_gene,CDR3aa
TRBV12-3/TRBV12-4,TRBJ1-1,ASSLMSTEAF
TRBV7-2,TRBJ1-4,ASSLGRANEKLF
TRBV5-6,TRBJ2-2,ASSLGRGGDTGELF
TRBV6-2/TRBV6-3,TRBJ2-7,ASSYVRTYEQY
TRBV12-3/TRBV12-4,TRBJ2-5,ASSPGTRTGQETQY
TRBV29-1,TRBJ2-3,SDPRDTQY
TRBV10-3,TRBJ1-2,ASWGQDNYGYT
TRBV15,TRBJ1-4,ATSLRATNEKLF
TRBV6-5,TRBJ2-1,ASSPSFLDSYNEQF
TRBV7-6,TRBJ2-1,ASSLETGPNSYNEQF
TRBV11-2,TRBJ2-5,ASSPFGTSGGGETQY
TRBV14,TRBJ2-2,ASSENHLTLF
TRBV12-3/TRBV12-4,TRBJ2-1,ASSQDTRSYNEQF
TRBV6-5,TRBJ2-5,ASSWGAGGRQETQY
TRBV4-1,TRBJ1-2,ASSQAPAGGVYGYT
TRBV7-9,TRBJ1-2,ASNPNLSQGDGYT
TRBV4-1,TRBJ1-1,ASSQDLIGVGNTEAF
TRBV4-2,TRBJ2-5,ASSQASYRETQY